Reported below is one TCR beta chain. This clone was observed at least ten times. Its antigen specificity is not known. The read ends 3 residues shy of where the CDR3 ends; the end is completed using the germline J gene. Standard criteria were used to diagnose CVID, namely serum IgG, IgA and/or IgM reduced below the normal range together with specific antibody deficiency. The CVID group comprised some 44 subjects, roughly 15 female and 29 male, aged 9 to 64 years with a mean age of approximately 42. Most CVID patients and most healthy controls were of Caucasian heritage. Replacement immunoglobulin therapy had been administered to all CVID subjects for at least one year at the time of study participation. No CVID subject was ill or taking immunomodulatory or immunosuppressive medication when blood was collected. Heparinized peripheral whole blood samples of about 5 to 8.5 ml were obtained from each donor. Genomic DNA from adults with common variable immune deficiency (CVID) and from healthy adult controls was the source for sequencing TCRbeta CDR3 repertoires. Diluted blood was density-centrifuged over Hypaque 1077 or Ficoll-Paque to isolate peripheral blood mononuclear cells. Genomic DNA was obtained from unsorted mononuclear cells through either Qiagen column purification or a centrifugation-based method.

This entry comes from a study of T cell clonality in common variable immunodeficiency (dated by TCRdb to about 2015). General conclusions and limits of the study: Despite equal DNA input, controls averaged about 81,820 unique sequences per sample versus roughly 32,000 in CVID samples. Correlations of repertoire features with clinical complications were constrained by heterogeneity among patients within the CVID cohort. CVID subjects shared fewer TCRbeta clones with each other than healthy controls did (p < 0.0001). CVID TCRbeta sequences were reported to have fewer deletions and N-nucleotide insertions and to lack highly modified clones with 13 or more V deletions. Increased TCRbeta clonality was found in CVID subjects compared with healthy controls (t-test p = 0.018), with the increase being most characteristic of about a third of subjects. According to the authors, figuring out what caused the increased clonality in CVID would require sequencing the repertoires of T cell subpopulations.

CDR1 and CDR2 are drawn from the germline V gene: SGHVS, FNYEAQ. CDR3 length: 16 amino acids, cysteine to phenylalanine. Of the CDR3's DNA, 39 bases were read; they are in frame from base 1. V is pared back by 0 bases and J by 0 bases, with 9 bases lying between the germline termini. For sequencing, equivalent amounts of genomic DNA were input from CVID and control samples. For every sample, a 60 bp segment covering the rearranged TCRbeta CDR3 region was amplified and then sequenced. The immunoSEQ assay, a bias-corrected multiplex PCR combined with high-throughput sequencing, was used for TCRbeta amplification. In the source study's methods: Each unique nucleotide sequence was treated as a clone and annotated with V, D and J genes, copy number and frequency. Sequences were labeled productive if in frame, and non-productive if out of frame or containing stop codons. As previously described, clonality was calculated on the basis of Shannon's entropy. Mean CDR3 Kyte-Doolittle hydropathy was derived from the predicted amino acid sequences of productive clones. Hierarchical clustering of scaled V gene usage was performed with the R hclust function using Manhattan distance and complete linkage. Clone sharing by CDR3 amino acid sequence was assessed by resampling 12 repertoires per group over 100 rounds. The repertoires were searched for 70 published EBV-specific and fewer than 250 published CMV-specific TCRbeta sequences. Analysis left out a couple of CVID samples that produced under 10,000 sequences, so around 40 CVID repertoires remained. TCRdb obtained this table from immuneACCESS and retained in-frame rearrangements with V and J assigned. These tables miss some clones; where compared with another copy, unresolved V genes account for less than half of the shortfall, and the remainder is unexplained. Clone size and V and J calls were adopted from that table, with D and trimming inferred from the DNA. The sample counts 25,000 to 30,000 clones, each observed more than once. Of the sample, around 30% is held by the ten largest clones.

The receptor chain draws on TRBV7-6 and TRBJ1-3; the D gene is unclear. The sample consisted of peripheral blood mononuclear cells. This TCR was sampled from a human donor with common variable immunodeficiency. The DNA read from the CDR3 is TGTGCCAGCAGCTTAGCGGAAGCGGGCTCTGGAAACACC. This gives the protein CASSLAEAGSGNT. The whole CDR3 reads CASSLAEAGSGNTIYF.